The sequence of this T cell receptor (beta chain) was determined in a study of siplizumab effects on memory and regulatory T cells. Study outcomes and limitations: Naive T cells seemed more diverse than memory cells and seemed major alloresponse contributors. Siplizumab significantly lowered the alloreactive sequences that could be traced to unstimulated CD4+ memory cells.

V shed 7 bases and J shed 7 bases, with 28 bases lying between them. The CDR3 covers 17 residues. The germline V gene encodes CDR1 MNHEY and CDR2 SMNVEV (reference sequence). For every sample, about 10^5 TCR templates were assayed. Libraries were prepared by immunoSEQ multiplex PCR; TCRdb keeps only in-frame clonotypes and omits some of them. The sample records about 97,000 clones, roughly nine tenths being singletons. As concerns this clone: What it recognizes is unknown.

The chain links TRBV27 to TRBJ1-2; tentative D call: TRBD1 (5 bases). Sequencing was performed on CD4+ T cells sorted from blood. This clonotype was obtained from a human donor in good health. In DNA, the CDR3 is TGTGCCAGCAAAAAAGTTCAGGGACCAACAGACGTGAGTGGCTACACCTTC. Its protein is CASKKVQGPTDVSGYTF.